This TCR beta chain comes out of a study of T-cell memory formation after mild COVID-19. Overall study context: In these data, TCR clusters were largely donor specific. The study's findings and limits: Pre-infection memory carried some responding clones, suggesting that cross-reactive memory joined. Later expanders leaned CD4+, whereas clones that contracted between day 15 and 85 were balanced CD4/CD8.

CDR3 size: 13 residues. V lost 2 bases and J 4 bases, leaving 6 bases between the germline ends. Germline CDR1 and CDR2: LGHNA and YSLEER. To note about this clonotype: Its antigen is as yet unknown.

TCRdb reanalysed the 5' RACE reads using MiXCR and keeps one entry per CDR3 protein. The data show 410,000 or so distinct CDR3 sequences, under 25% seen once. Sequenced sample: PBMCs or a T cell subset sorted from them (not recorded which). The TCR was taken from an adult woman who had mild COVID-19 (a few samples of this study predate the infection). Cell type and time point are not known. The chain has TRBV4-3 and TRBJ2-1; D uncertain. CDR3 in amino acids: CASSQRLYNEQFF. CDR3 bases: TGCGCCAGCAGCCAAAGACTTTACAATGAGCAGTTCTTC.